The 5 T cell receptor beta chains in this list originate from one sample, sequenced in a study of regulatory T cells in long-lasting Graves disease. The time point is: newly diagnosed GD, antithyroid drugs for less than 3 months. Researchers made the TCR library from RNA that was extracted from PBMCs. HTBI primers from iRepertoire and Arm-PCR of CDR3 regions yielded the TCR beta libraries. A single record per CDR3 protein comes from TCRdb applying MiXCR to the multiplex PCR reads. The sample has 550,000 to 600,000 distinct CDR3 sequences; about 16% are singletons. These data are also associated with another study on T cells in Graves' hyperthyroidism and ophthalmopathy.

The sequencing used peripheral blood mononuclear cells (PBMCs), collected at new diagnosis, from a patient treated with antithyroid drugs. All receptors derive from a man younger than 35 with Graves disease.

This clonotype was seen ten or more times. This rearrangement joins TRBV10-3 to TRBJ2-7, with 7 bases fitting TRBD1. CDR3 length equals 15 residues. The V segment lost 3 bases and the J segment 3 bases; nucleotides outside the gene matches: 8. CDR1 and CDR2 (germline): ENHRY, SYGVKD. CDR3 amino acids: CAISEYSGTVYEQYF. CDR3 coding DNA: TGTGCCATCAGTGAATACTCCGGGACAGTCTACGAGCAGTACTTC.

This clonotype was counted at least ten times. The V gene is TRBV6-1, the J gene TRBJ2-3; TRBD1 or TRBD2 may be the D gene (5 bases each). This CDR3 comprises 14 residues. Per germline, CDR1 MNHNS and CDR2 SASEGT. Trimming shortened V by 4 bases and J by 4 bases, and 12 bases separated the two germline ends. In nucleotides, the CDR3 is TGTGCCAGCAGTGGGGACCGGGACGCAGATACGCAGTATTTT. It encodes CASSGDRDADTQYF.

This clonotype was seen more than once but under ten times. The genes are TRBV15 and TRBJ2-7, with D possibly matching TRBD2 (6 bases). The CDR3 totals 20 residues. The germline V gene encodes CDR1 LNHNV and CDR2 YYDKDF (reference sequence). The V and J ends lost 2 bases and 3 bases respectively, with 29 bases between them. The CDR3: CATSRSRPGRLGTGYYEQYF. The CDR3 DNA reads TGTGCCACCAGCAGATCAAGGCCAGGGAGGTTGGGGACTGGGTACTACGAGCAGTACTTC.

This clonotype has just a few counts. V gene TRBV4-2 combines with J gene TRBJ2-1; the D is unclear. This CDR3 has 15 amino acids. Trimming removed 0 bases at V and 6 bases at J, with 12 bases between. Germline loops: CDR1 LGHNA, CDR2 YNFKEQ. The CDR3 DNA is TGTGCCAGCAGCCAAGACCTGTCGAGAAGCAATGAGCAGTTCTTC. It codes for CASSQDLSRSNEQFF.

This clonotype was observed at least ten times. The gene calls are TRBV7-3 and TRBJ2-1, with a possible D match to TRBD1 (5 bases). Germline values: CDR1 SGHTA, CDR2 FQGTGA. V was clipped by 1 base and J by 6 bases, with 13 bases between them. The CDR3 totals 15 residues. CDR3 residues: CASSLKGAAGNEQFF. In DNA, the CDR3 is TGTGCCAGCAGCTTAAAAGGGGCGGCAGGCAATGAGCAGTTCTTC.